Listed here are 10 T cell receptor beta chains from one sample, sequenced in a study of blood T cell repertoires in COVID-19. Sequencing was performed with immunoSEQ multiplex PCR; in TCRdb, only in-frame clones are kept and a portion is missing. There are roughly 56,000 clones in the sample; 87% occur only once, and 5% to 7% lies in the top ten. The sample was peripheral blood. These receptor sequences come from a middle-aged man with active COVID-19.

This clone has a handful of counts. Compared with germline, one end of the junction differs, possibly owing to a read error. The chain joins TRBV18 to TRBJ1-3; D ambiguous. CDR3 length equals 16 residues. Germline loops: CDR1 KGHSH, CDR2 LQKENI. The CDR3 loop is CASSPQSQNSGNTIYF. CDR3 nucleotides: TGTGCCAGCTCGCCACAATCCCAGAACTCTGGAAACACCATATATTTT.

The J gene is TRBJ1-2, the V gene TRBV7-9, with a tentative D call TRBD1 (5 bases). This CDR3 spans 13 amino acids. Deletions cut 2 bases from V and 8 bases from J, with 12 bases between. Per the germline V gene, CDR1 is SEHNR and CDR2 is FQNEAQ (reference sequence). In DNA form, the CDR3 reads TGTGCCAGCAGCTTACAGGGTTCCGGGGGCTACACCTTC. Translating it yields CASSLQGSGGYTF.

Details on this clone: One base away lies a much larger clone, so this may be a sequencing read error. Other DNA sequences in the same sample also yield this CDR3. V gene TRBV10-2 combines with J gene TRBJ1-5, with D hard to call. The CDR3 covers 16 residues. Germline CDR1 WSHSY, CDR2 SAAADI. Trimming left V 0 bases short and J 0 bases short, with 9 bases between. CDR3 sequence reads: CASSESPGNSNQPQHF. In DNA, the CDR3 is TGCGCCAGCAGTGAGTCGCCAGGAAATAGCAATCAGCCCCAGCATTTT.

The V call is TRBV6-2 or TRBV6-3, the J call TRBJ2-2, with 9 bases fitting TRBD2. The V segment lost 2 bases and the J segment 4 bases; nucleotides outside the gene matches: 8. Germline V lookup: CDR1 MNHEY, CDR2 SVGEGT. The CDR3 is 17 amino acids. The CDR3 DNA follows: TGTGCCAGCAGTTACGTGCGGGAGGGCCGCCGCACCGGGGAGCTGTTTTTT. Amino acids: CASSYVREGRRTGELFF.

Relative to its sample, this clone is medium-sized. This sequence joins TRBV27 and TRBJ1-2, with D unclear. Germline V lookup: CDR1 MNHEY, CDR2 SMNVEV (reference sequence). This CDR3 spans 14 amino acids. V lost 6 bases and J lost 0, with 11 bases in between. The CDR3 DNA sequence: TGTGCCAGCAGGCCCAGTGTTCCTAACTATGGCTACACCTTC. It is translated as CASRPSVPNYGYTF.

This chain uses TRBV11-2 with TRBJ2-3; perhaps TRBD2 as D (6 bases). Germline CDR1 is SGHAT and CDR2 is FQNNGV. This CDR3 has 14 residues. Trimming removed 5 bases from V and 3 bases from J, with 12 bases in between. The CDR3 DNA reads as TGTGCCAGCAGCCCCGGGGGACGAACAGATACGCAGTATTTT. This translates into CASSPGGRTDTQYF.

This chain connects TRBV5-1 to TRBJ1-3; 8 positions agree with TRBD1. V shed 5 bases, J shed 0 bases, and the junction held 4 bases outside the gene matches. The CDR3 is made up of 15 amino acids. CDR1 and CDR2 from the germline V gene are SGHRS and YFSETQ. In DNA, the CDR3 is TGCGCCAGCAGAGTGGGACAGGCCTCTGGAAACACCATATATTTT. Its protein product is CASRVGQASGNTIYF. Full variable domain (remainder filled in from reference TRBV5-1 and TRBJ1-3): KAGVTQTPRYLIKTRGQQVTLSCSPISGHRSVSWYQQTPGQGLQFLFEYFSETQRNKGNFPGRFSGRQFSNSRSEMNVSTLELGDSALYLCASRVGQASGNTIYFGEGSWLTVV.

The gene calls are TRBV18 and TRBJ1-2; the D is unclear. The CDR3 extends over 14 amino acids. From germline, CDR1 is KGHSH and CDR2 LQKENI. Trimming left V 3 bases short and J 11 bases short, with 19 bases between. CDR3 residues: CASSPWSSALSYTF. CDR3 DNA sequence: TGTGCCAGCTCACCCTGGTCGAGCGCCTTATCTTACACCTTC.

The CDR3 bases are TGTGCCAGCAGTTACCTTGGGACTAGCGGGAGTCCTACCTACGAGCAGTACTTC. Amino acids: CASSYLGTSGSPTYEQYF. The chain recombines TRBV6-7 with TRBJ2-7; 14 nucleotides match TRBD2. TRBV6-7 is identified as an open reading frame with a role that is uncertain. CDR3 length: 18 amino acids. The junction had 8 bases not matched to a gene; V was cut back by 2 bases and J by 2 bases.

In this sample, this clone turned up once. The V call is TRBV12-3 or TRBV12-4, the J call TRBJ2-1; D not resolved. With 6 bases removed from V and 4 bases from J, the gap between germline ends came to 4 bases. This CDR3 has 11 residues. The DNA for the CDR3 is TGTGCCAGCAGATCTTACAATGAGCAGTTCTTC. Translation: CASRSYNEQFF.